This is a list of T cell receptor beta chains from one sample in a study of T-cell memory formation after mild COVID-19. TCRdb ran MiXCR on the 5' RACE reads and lists one entry per CDR3 protein. The top ten clones hold 3.5% of a sample with roughly 250,000 distinct CDR3 sequences, about 15% of them seen once. The material sequenced was PBMCs or a T cell subset sorted from them (not recorded which). The receptor set was obtained from a man between 18 and 35 years old who had mild COVID-19 (a few samples of this study predate the infection). Cell type and time point are not known. CDR3s include the opening cysteine and the closing phenylalanine or tryptophan. The order of the fields is V gene, J gene, clone size, D gene, CDR3 protein, CDR3 DNA. D genes are given only for firm matches. The size entry is marked missing in some rows and otherwise reads once, few, many or a size class.

TRBV9	TRBJ1-5	few	.	CASSVEGQPQHF	TGTGCCAGCAGCGTAGAAGGCCAGCCCCAGCATTTT
TRBV7-3	TRBJ2-5	.	.	CASSPTEGPWETQYF	TGTGCCAGCAGCCCAACCGAGGGTCCATGGGAGACCCAGTACTTC
TRBV20-1	TRBJ1-5	.	.	CSAIRGQQPQHF	TGCAGTGCTATCAGGGGTCAGCAGCCCCAGCATTTT
TRBV5-6	TRBJ2-7	few	TRBD1	CASSLEGTTGEQYF	TGTGCCAGCAGCTTGGAGGGGACGACAGGGGAGCAGTACTTC
TRBV5-1	TRBJ1-2	few	TRBD1	CASSLSAGGGYGYTF	TGCGCCAGCAGCTTGTCCGCAGGGGGTGGTTATGGCTACACCTTC
TRBV5-1	TRBJ2-2	many	.	CASSLRFTGELFF	TGCGCCAGCAGCTTGCGGTTTACCGGGGAGCTGTTTTTT
TRBV11-2	TRBJ2-3	.	.	CASSPARRGSTDTQYF	TGTGCCAGCAGCCCGGCCCGGCGGGGTAGCACAGATACGCAGTATTTT
TRBV5-1	TRBJ2-5	few	.	CASSLATGIQETQYF	TGCGCCAGCAGCTTGGCCACAGGGATTCAAGAGACCCAGTACTTC
TRBV3-1	TRBJ2-3	few	.	CASSPTVSTDTQYF	TGTGCCAGCAGCCCCACAGTAAGCACAGATACGCAGTATTTT
TRBV7-2	TRBJ1-6	few	.	CASSLRGGDGNSPLHF	TGTGCCAGCAGCTTACGTGGAGGGGACGGTAATTCACCCCTCCACTTT
TRBV14	TRBJ2-1	.	.	CASSKIRGYNEQFF	TGTGCCAGCAGCAAGATACGGGGCTACAATGAGCAGTTCTTC
TRBV20-1	TRBJ1-2	.	TRBD1	CSARAMDRGSNGYTF	TGCAGTGCTAGAGCTATGGACAGGGGCTCGAATGGCTACACCTTC
TRBV18	TRBJ2-1	.	.	CASSPSRGEQFF	TGTGCCAGCTCACCTTCGAGGGGTGAGCAGTTCTTC
TRBV12-3/TRBV12-4	TRBJ1-5	few	.	CASSGPRAPTAQHF	TGTGCCAGCAGCGGCCCACGGGCCCCCACGGCCCAGCATTTT
TRBV18	TRBJ2-7	few	TRBD1	CASSPGQGGMNEQYF	TGTGCCAGCTCCCCCGGACAGGGCGGTATGAACGAGCAGTACTTC
TRBV20-1	TRBJ1-1	.	.	CRTTVNTEAFF	TGCAGGACGACAGTGAACACTGAAGCTTTCTTT
TRBV7-2	TRBJ1-5	.	.	CASSPQPSNQPQHF	TGTGCCAGCAGTCCACAGCCAAGCAATCAGCCCCAGCATTTT
TRBV4-1	TRBJ2-1	few	.	CASSQAGRHNEQFF	TGCGCCAGCAGCCAAGCGGGGAGACACAATGAGCAGTTCTTC
TRBV7-2	TRBJ1-2	.	.	CASSVTGGAGYGYTF	TGTGCCAGCAGCGTAACCGGGGGGGCTGGGTATGGCTACACCTTC
TRBV24-1	TRBJ2-1	few	TRBD2	CATSVGGGYNEQFF	TGTGCCACCAGTGTGGGGGGGGGGTACAATGAGCAGTTCTTC
TRBV5-1	TRBJ1-5	few	.	CASSWGTASNQPQHF	TGCGCCAGCAGCTGGGGGACCGCGAGCAATCAGCCCCAGCATTTT
TRBV20-1	TRBJ1-5	few	TRBD1	CSAQGQPSNQPQHF	TGCAGTGCGCAGGGACAGCCTAGCAATCAGCCCCAGCATTTT
TRBV20-1	TRBJ2-1	.	TRBD2	CSASRAGRKNEQFF	TGCAGTGCTAGCCGAGCGGGGCGTAAAAATGAGCAGTTCTTC
TRBV24-1	TRBJ2-2	few	.	CATGVQANTGELFF	TGTGCCACCGGCGTCCAGGCGAACACCGGGGAGCTGTTTTTT
TRBV12-3/TRBV12-4	TRBJ1-6	few	.	CASSTLGGNSPLHF	TGTGCCAGCAGTACGTTGGGGGGTAATTCACCCCTCCACTTT
TRBV6-2/TRBV6-3	TRBJ2-5	few	TRBD2	CASGGGQETQYF	TGTGCCAGCGGCGGGGGGCAAGAGACCCAGTACTTC
TRBV5-1	TRBJ1-2	.	.	CASSVTVNYGYTF	TGCGCCAGCAGCGTGACAGTAAACTATGGCTACACCTTC